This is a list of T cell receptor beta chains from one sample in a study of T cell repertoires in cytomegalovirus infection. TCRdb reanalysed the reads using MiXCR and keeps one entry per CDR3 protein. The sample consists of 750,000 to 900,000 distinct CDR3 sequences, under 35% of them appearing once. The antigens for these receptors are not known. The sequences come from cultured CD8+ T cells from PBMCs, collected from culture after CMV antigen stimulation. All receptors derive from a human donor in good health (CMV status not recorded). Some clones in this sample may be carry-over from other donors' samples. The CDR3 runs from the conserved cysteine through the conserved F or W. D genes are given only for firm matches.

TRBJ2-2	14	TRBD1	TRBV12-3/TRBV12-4	CASLDRGNTGELFF
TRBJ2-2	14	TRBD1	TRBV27	CASRRTGDTGELFF
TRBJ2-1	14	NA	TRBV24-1	CATSPYLRGHEQFF
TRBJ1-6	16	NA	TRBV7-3	CASSLTKASRNSPLHF
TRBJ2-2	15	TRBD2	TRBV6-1	CAIKLAGGGTGELFF
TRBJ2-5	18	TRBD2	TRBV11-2	CASSLDLLRLAGKETQYF
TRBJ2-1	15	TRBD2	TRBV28	CASSPSPGGKNEQFF
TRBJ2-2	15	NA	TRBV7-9	CASSGLAGGAGELFF
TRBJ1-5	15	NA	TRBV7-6	CASSLTLAAKQPQHF
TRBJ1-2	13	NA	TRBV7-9	CASSAGVSYGYTF
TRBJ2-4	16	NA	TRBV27	CASRAGGLLAKNIQYF
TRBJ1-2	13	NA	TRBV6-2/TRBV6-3	CASSRTAFYGYTF
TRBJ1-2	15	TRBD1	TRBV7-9	CASSPRQGVEYGYTF
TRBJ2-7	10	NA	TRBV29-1	CSVGSSEQYF
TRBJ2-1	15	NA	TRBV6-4	CASSDSSDPYNEQFF
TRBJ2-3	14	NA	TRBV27	CASSFMGPTDTQYF
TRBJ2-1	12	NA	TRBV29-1	CSDRTAYNEQFF
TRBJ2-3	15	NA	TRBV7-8	CASSSRLTQWDTQYF
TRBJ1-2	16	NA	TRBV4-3	CASSQEIGVSNYGYTF
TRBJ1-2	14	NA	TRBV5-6	CASSSPDRSYDYTF
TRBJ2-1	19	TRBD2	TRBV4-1	CASSHPGLAGTSSYNEQFF
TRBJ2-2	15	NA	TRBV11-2	CASSLLPSNTGELFF
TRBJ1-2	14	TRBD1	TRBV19	CASSIPGQGDGYTF
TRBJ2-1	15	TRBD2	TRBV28	CASSFRLASMNEQFF
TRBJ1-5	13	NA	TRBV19	CASRIYTNQPQHF
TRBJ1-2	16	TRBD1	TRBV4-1	CASSQADRGPAYGYTF
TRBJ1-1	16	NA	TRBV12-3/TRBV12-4	CASSEKLTLMNTEAFF
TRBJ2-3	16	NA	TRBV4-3	CASSQDSRASTDTQYF
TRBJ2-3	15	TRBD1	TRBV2	CASSGGQHATDTQYF
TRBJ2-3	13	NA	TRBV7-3	CASRPSPGDTQYF
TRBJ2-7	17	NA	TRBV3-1	CASSLSGSGVGSYEQYF
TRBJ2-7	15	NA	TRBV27	CASSYLGGSVYEQYF
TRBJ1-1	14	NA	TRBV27	CASSSQGTVTEAFF
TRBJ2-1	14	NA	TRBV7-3	CASSPTGSYNEQFF
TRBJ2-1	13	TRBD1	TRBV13	CASSLNGQGEQFF
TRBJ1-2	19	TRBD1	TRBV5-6	CASTRDSTGTGGLDYGYTF
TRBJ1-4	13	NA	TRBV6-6	CASSYGGNEKLFF
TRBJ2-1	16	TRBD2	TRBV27	CASSLSTSGGRNEQFF
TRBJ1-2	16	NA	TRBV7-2	CASSLEPPGANYGYTF
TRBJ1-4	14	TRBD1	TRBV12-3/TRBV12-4	CASRQGANPEKLFF
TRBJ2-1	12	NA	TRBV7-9	CASSLGTSEQFF
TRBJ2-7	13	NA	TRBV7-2	CASSLGTRYEQYF
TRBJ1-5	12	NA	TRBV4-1	CASSQGNQPQHF
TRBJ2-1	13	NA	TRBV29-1	CSVEDHGWNEQFF
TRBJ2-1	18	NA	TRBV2	CASSDHDKAPSPYNEQFF
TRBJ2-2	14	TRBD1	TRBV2	CAMVGGTGSGELFF
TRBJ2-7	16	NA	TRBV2	CASSGGSWDRSYEQYF
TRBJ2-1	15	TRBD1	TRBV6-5	CASSYEGQGKNEQFF
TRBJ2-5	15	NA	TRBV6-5	CASSLVWGDQETQYF
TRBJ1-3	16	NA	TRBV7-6	CASSARDQGLGNTIYF
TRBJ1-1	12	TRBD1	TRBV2	CASGRVSQGAFF
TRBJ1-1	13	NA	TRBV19	CASSWDGLTEAFF
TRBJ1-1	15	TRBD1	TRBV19	CASSAPGQGVSEAFF
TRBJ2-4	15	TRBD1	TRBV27	CASSLVRDRGNIQYF
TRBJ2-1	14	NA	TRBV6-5	CASSRRESYNEQFF